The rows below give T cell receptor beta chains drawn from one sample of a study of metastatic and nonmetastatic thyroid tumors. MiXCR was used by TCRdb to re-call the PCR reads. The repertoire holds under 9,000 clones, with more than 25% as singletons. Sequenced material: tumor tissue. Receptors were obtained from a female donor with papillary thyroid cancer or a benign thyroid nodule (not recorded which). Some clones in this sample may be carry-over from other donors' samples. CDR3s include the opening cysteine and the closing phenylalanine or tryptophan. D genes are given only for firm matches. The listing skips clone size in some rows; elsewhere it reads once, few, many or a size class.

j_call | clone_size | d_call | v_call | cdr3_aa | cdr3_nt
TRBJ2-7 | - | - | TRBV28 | CASSFMGASSYEQYF | TGTGCCAGCAGTTTTATGGGGGCATCCTCCTACGAGCAGTACTTC
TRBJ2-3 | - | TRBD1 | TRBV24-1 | CATSDPGQGRDTQYF | TGTGCCACCAGTGACCCCGGACAGGGGAGGGATACGCAGTATTTT
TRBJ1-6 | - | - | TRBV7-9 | CASSFSPPSPLHF | TGTGCCAGCAGCTTCAGCCCTCCTTCACCCCTCCACTTT
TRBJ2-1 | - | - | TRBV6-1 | CASKGGVTYNEQFF | TGTGCCAGCAAGGGCGGGGTGACCTACAATGAGCAGTTCTTC
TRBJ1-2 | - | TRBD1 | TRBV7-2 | CASSPWDSGGLGNTF | TGTGCCAGCAGCCCATGGGACAGCGGGGGGCTCGGCAACACCTTC
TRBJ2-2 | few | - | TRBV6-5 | CASSYAGSGSGELFF | TGTGCCAGCAGTTACGCGGGGAGCGGGTCCGGGGAGCTGTTTTTT
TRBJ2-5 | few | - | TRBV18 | CASSPVGQGSETQYF | TGTGCCAGCTCACCGGTGGGGCAGGGTAGCGAGACCCAGTACTTC
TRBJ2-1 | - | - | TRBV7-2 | CASSLSSLNEQFF | TGTGCCAGCAGCTTATCTAGCCTCAATGAGCAGTTCTTC
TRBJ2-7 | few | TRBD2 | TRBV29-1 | CSVVFTSGSSEQYF | TGCAGCGTTGTATTTACTAGCGGGAGTTCCGAGCAGTACTTC
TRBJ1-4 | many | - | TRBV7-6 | CASSHLLGAGEKLFF | TGTGCCAGCAGCCACCTCCTGGGGGCTGGTGAAAAACTGTTTTTT
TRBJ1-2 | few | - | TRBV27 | CASMGVGYGYTF | TGTGCCAGCATGGGTGTGGGCTATGGCTACACCTTC
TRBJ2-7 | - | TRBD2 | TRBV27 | CASSSGAGKTPYEQYF | TGTGCCAGCAGTTCAGGAGCGGGGAAAACTCCCTACGAGCAGTACTTC
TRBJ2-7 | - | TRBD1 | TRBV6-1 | CASSERAGTGGYEQYF | TGTGCCAGCAGTGAAAGGGCCGGGACAGGGGGCTACGAGCAGTACTTC
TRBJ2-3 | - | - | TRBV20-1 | CSGYETDTQYF | TGCAGTGGTTATGAAACGGATACGCAGTATTTT
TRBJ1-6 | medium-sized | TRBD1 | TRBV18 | CASSSTGGYNSPLHF | TGTGCCAGCTCGTCTACAGGGGGATATAATTCACCCCTCCACTTT
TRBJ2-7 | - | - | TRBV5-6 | CTSTTQYLPRKQYF | TGTACCAGCACCACCCAGTACCTCCCTAGGAAGCAGTACTTC
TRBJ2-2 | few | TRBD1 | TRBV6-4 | CASRRPFIPRGRSDGTGELFF | TGTGCCAGCAGACGGCCCTTCATACCCAGGGGGCGATCGGATGGCACCGGGGAGCTGTTTTTT
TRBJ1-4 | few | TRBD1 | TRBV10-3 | CASSWTGAGEKLFF | TGTGCCAGCAGTTGGACAGGGGCGGGAGAAAAACTGTTTTTT
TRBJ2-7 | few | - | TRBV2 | CASSEEMDRSYEQYF | TGTGCCAGCAGTGAGGAGATGGACAGATCCTACGAGCAGTACTTC
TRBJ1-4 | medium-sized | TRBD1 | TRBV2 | CASSVKEGAGEKLFF | TGTGCCAGCAGTGTAAAAGAGGGGGCGGGTGAAAAACTGTTTTTT
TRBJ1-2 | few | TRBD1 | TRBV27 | CASSRQGAHGYTF | TGTGCCAGCAGCAGACAGGGGGCTCATGGCTACACCTTC
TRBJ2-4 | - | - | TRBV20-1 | CSVRLPVEKNIQYF | TGCAGTGTAAGGCTACCGGTGGAAAAAAACATTCAGTACTTC
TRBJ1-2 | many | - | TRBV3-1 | CASSQQGAGGYTF | TGTGCCAGCAGCCAACAAGGGGCGGGAGGCTACACCTTC
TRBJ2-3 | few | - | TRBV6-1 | CASSIDGVPTDTQYF | TGTGCCAGCAGCATCGACGGGGTACCCACAGATACGCAGTATTTT
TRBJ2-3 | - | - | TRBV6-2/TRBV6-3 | CASRYTGSTDTQYF | TGTGCCAGCAGATACACAGGGAGCACAGATACGCAGTATTTT
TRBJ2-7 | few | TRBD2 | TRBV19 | CASSTLGGGVYEQYF | TGTGCCAGTAGTACCCTAGGCGGGGGGGTCTACGAGCAGTACTTC
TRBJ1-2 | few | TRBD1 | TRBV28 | CASSRQGNYGYTF | TGTGCCAGCAGTCGACAGGGTAACTATGGCTACACCTTC
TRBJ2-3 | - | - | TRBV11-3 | CASSSQPDTQYF | TGTGCCAGCAGCTCCCAGCCGGATACGCAGTATTTT
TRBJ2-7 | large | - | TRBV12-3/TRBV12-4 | CASSSQGAGLSYEQYF | TGTGCCAGCAGCTCCCAAGGAGCGGGCCTCTCCTACGAGCAGTACTTC
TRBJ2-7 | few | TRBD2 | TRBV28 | CATLYSGGDYEQYF | TGTGCCACCTTGTATAGCGGGGGGGACTACGAGCAGTACTTC
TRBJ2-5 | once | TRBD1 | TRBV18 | CASSPGQGLETQYF | TGTGCCAGCTCACCAGGACAGGGTCTGGAGACCCAGTACTTC
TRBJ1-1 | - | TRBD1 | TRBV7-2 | CASSQQQGAKAFF | TGTGCCAGCAGCCAGCAACAGGGGGCTAAGGCTTTCTTT
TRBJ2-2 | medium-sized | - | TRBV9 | CASSVTSGTGELFF | TGTGCCAGCAGCGTGACTTCAGGCACCGGGGAGCTGTTTTTT
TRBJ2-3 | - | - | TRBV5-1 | CASSLTGTASTDTQYF | TGCGCCAGCAGCTTGACCGGGACTGCATCCACAGATACGCAGTATTTT
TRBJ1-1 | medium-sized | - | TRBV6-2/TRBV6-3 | CASSYSRQFYTEAFF | TGTGCCAGCAGTTACTCGAGACAGTTTTACACTGAAGCTTTCTTT
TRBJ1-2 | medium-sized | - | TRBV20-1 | CSVGSNYGYTF | TGCAGTGTTGGCTCTAACTATGGCTACACCTTC
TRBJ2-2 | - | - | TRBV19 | CVSRLHGSNTGELFF | TGTGTCAGTAGACTACACGGGTCGAACACCGGGGAGCTGTTTTTT
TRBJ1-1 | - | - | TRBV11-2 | CASSSKGITEAFF | TGTGCCAGCTCGAGTAAAGGGATCACTGAAGCTTTCTTT
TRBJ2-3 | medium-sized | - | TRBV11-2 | CASSLERTSTQYF | TGTGCCAGCAGCTTAGAGAGAACTAGTACGCAGTATTTT
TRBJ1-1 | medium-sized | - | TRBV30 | CAWSDAQGNTEAFF | TGTGCCTGGAGTGACGCACAGGGAAACACTGAAGCTTTCTTT
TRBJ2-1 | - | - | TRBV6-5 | CASSFGSGEQFF | TGTGCCAGCAGTTTCGGGAGCGGTGAGCAGTTCTTC
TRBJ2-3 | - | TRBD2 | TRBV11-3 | CASSLRGLVGDTQYF | TGTGCCAGCAGCTTAAGGGGACTAGTAGGGGATACGCAGTATTTT
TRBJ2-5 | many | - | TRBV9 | CASSVGGTRQETQYF | TGTGCCAGCAGCGTAGGTGGCACCCGACAAGAGACCCAGTACTTC
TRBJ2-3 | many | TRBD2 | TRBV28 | CASSLEWLAGGTDTQYF | TGTGCCAGCAGTTTAGAATGGCTAGCGGGAGGGACAGATACGCAGTATTTT
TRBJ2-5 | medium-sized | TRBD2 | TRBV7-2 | CASSPSGGAGETQYF | TGTGCCAGCAGCCCTAGCGGGGGGGCCGGAGAGACCCAGTACTTC
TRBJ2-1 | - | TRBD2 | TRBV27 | CASSHELAGAVNEQLF | TGTGCCAGCAGTCACGAACTAGCGGGAGCCGTAAATGAGCAGCTCTTC
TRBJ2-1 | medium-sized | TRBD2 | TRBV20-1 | CSASPLAGGVAQFF | TGCAGTGCTAGTCCATTAGCGGGAGGGGTTGCGCAGTTCTTC
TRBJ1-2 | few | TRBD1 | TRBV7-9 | CASSTPGQYGYTF | TGTGCCAGCAGCACACCGGGACAGTATGGCTACACCTTC
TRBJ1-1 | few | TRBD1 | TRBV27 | CASSPRTGKDTEAFF | TGTGCCAGCAGTCCAAGGACAGGGAAGGACACTGAAGCTTTCTTT
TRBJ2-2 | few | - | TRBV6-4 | CASSESPGTGELFF | TGTGCCAGCAGTGAATCTCCGGGCACCGGGGAGCTGTTTTTT
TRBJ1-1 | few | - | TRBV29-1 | CSVDKRNTEAFF | TGCAGCGTTGACAAGCGGAACACTGAAGCTTTCTTT
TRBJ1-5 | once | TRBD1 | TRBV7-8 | CASSLGQGEDQPQHF | TGTGCCAGCAGCTTGGGACAGGGTGAGGATCAGCCCCAGCATTTT
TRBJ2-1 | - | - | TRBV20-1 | CSARSGGGGVYNEQFF | TGCAGTGCTAGATCCGGTGGGGGGGGCGTATACAATGAGCAGTTCTTC
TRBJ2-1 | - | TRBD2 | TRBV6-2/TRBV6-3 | CASSWLAGGFNAEQFF | TGTGCCAGCAGTTGGCTAGCGGGAGGTTTTAATGCTGAGCAGTTCTTC
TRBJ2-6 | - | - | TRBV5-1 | CASSLDAQGSGANVLTF | TGCGCCAGCAGCTTGGACGCCCAGGGCTCTGGGGCCAACGTCCTGACTTTC
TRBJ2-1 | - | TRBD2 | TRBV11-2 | CASSSTTSGGAGQFF | TGTGCCAGCAGCTCCACTACTAGCGGGGGGGCCGGGCAGTTCTTC
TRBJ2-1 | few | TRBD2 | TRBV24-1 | CATSETAGGSEQFF | TGTGCCACCAGTGAAACAGCGGGGGGCAGTGAGCAGTTCTTC
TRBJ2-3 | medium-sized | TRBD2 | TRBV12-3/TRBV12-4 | CASRRLAGGPDTQCF | TGTGCCAGCAGACGACTAGCGGGGGGACCAGATACGCAGTGTTTT
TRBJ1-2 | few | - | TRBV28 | CASSFGDITYGYTF | TGTGCCAGCAGTTTTGGGGACATTACCTATGGCTACACCTTC